This TCR beta chain was obtained from a study of shared clonotypes between healthy human individuals. CD4+ cells were split into CD45RA+ naive and CD45RA-negative memory subsets. Using immunoSEQ multiplex PCR, the repertoire was profiled, and TCRdb retains in-frame clones only, with some absent. Here the sample spans approximately 340,000 clones, about 74% being singletons. The CDR3 sequence is 16 residues long. Germline CDR1 ENHRY, CDR2 SYGVKD. Trimming at V came to 4 bases and at J to 5 bases, leaving 8 bases not matched to a gene. The clonotype was recovered from a man younger than 45 in good health. Sequences were obtained from memory CD4+ T cells sorted from blood. Described subset: CD45RA-negative fraction. The rearrangement links TRBV10-3 to TRBJ2-1; 10 nucleotides line up with TRBD2. CDR3 protein: CAISGPSGRFDNEQFF. CDR3 DNA: TGTGCCATCAGTGGGCCTAGCGGGAGATTCGACAATGAGCAGTTCTTC.